A selection of T cell receptor beta chains follows, all from one sample in a study of human versus mouse CDR3 diversity and MHC coevolution. Sequenced by immunoSEQ multiplex PCR; TCRdb stores in-frame clones only, minus some. This sample has tens of thousands of clones, with around 94% found just once. Sequences were obtained from naive CD4+ T cells from blood. Receptor source: a person between 60 and 69 years old in good health. Both conserved end residues are part of each CDR3. D genes are given only for firm matches.

j_call v_call d_call cdr3_aa cdr3_nt
TRBJ1-5 TRBV27 NA CASSLRGDLSAQHF TGTGCCAGCAGTTTACGAGGTGATTTATCAGCCCAGCATTTT
TRBJ2-3 TRBV9 NA CASSVERAGADTQYF TGTGCCAGCAGCGTAGAAAGGGCAGGGGCAGATACGCAGTATTTT
TRBJ1-2 TRBV29-1 NA CSVDRSGNYGYTF TGCAGCGTTGATAGGTCAGGGAACTATGGCTACACCTTC
TRBJ1-1 TRBV6-4 NA CASSVRGNTEAFF TGTGCCAGCAGTGTTCGAGGGAACACTGAAGCTTTCTTT
TRBJ2-6 TRBV18 NA CASSPDRLAGANVLTF TGTGCCAGCTCACCAGACAGGCTCGCTGGGGCCAACGTCCTGACTTTC
TRBJ2-3 TRBV30 NA CAWSLIRLVGASTSTDTQYF TGTGCCTGGAGTCTCATCCGGCTTGTGGGAGCTTCCACTAGCACAGATACGCAGTATTTT
TRBJ1-3 TRBV7-9 NA CASSLESGNTIYF TGTGCCAGCAGCTTAGAGAGTGGAAACACCATATATTTT
TRBJ1-2 TRBV5-6 NA CASSQDWGGYGYTF TGTGCCAGCAGCCAGGACTGGGGAGGGTATGGCTACACCTTC
TRBJ2-7 TRBV5-1 NA CASSLVISYEQYF TGCGCCAGCAGCTTGGTCATCTCCTACGAGCAGTACTTC
TRBJ1-5 TRBV19 NA CASRAGVNQPQHF TGTGCCAGTAGGGCAGGGGTCAATCAGCCCCAGCATTTT
TRBJ1-2 TRBV7-2 NA CASSLGPTGTYGYTF TGTGCCAGCAGCCTAGGGCCTACAGGGACCTATGGCTACACCTTC
TRBJ2-5 TRBV11-2 NA CASSASGPGVGTQYF TGTGCCAGCAGCGCCTCCGGCCCAGGGGTGGGAACCCAGTACTTC
TRBJ2-1 TRBV18 TRBD2 CASSQGTSGAYNEQFF TGTGCCAGCTCACAGGGGACTAGCGGGGCCTACAATGAGCAGTTCTTC
TRBJ2-3 TRBV2 TRBD2 CASSDASSGGPLSTDTQYF TGTGCCAGCAGCGATGCCTCTAGCGGGGGGCCCCTTAGCACAGATACGCAGTATTTT
TRBJ2-5 TRBV6-5 NA CASSYRRPARETQYF TGTGCCAGCAGTTACCGCCGACCAGCGAGGGAGACCCAGTACTTC
TRBJ2-5 TRBV5-5 TRBD1 CASSLSPDRGTLETQYF TGTGCCAGCAGCTTGTCCCCGGACAGGGGGACGTTAGAGACCCAGTACTTC